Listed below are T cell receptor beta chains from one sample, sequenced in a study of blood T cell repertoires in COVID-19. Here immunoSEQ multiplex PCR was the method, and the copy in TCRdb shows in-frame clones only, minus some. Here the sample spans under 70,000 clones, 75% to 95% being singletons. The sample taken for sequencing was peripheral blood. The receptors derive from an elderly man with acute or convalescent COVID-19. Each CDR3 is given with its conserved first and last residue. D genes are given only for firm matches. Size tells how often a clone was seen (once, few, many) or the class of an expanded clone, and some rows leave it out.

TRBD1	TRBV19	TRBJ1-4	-	TGTGCCAGTATGGTGACAGGGGTCTCTTTGGAAAAACTGTTTTTT	CASMVTGVSLEKLFF
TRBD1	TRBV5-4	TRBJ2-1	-	TGTGCCAGCAGCTCTCAGACAGGGGCCTCCTACAATGAGCAGTTCTTC	CASSSQTGASYNEQFF
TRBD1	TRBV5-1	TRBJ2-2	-	TGCGCCAGCAGCCCGGACAGGGAGAACACCGGGGAGCTGTTTTTT	CASSPDRENTGELFF
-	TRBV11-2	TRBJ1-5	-	TGTGCCAGCTCCTTCGCTGGCGACCCGGGGCAGCCCCAGCATTTT	CASSFAGDPGQPQHF
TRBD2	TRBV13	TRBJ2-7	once	TGTGCCAGCAGCCCCATGACTGGCGGGGGGCGTGGTGAGCAGTACTTC	CASSPMTGGGRGEQYF
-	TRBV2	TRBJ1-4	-	TGTGCCAGCAGTCGTGGACAGGAAAAACTGTTTTTT	CASSRGQEKLFF
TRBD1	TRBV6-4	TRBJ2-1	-	TGTGCCAGCAGTGACTCCGGACAGGGCCGGGATGAGCAGTTCTTC	CASSDSGQGRDEQFF
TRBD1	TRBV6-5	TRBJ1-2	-	TGTGCCAGCATCGACCGGGACAGGGGAGGCTACACCTTC	CASIDRDRGGYTF
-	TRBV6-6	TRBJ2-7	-	TGTGCCAGCGGGGGGATTGGCTACGAGCAGTACTTC	CASGGIGYEQYF
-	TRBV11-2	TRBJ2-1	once	TGTGCCAGCAGCTTAGATCCCGGGGCCGCGGGATGGTATGAGCAGTTCTTC	CASSLDPGAAGWYEQFF
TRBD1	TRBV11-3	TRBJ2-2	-	TGTGCCAGCAGCTTAGATCTCGGGACAGGGTCCGGGGAGCTGTTTTTT	CASSLDLGTGSGELFF
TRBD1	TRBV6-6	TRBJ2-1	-	TGTGCCAGCGGCCAGGGGGCGAAAAACTCCTACAATGAGCAGTTCTTC	CASGQGAKNSYNEQFF
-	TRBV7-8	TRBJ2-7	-	TGTGCCAGCAGCGCGGACGGGAGCTCCTACGAGCAGTACTTC	CASSADGSSYEQYF
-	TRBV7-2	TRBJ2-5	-	TGTGCCAGCAGCTTAAGCGGAGTTGAGGAGACCCAGTACTTC	CASSLSGVEETQYF
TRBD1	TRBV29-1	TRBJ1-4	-	TGCAGCGTCGCGGACAGGGGGCGTGAAAAACTGTTTTTT	CSVADRGREKLFF
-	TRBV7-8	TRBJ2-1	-	TGTGCCAGCAGCTTAGCGGGGGCACCGCGCCATGAGCAGTTCTTC	CASSLAGAPRHEQFF
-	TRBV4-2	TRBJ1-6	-	TGTGCCAGCAGCCAAGATCCGACAGGCAGCTCCTATAATTCACCCCTCCACTTT	CASSQDPTGSSYNSPLHF
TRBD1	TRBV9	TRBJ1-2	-	TGTGCCAGCAGCGTAGATCCCGGGACAGGAGGGTACTATGGCTACACCTTC	CASSVDPGTGGYYGYTF
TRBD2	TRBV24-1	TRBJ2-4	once	TGTGCCACCAGTGATTCTTCTAGCGGGGGGTTAGCCAAAAACATTCAGTACTTC	CATSDSSSGGLAKNIQYF
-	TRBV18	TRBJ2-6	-	TGTGCCAGCTCACCCCGGGGTATGGACTCTGGGGCCAACGTCCTGACTTTC	CASSPRGMDSGANVLTF
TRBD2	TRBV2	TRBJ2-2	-	TGTGCCAGAATGAAAGCCCCGGGACTAGCGGGGGATACCGGGGAGCTGTTCTTT	CARMKAPGLAGDTGELFF
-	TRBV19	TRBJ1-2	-	TGTGCCAGTACCCCGGGGGAGCTCCGAGGAGGTGGCTACACCTTC	CASTPGELRGGGYTF
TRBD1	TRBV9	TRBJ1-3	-	TGTGCCAGCAGCGTACACCGGGACAGGGGCTCTGGAAACACCATATATTTT	CASSVHRDRGSGNTIYF
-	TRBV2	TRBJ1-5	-	TGTGCCAGCCATCTGGGGGAGGGGAGCAATCAGCCCCAGCATTTT	CASHLGEGSNQPQHF